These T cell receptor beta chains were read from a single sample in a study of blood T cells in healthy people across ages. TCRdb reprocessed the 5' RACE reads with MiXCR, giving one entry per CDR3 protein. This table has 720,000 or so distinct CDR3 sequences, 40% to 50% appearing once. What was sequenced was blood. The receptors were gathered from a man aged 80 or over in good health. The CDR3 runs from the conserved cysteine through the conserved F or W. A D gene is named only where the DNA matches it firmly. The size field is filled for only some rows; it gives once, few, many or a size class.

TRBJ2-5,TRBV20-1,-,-,TGCAGTGCTAGAGATATATTGGAGACCCAGTACTTC,CSARDILETQYF
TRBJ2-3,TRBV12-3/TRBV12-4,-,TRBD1,TGTGCCAGCAGCTTTCTACCGACAGGGATTGCAGATACGCAGTATTTT,CASSFLPTGIADTQYF
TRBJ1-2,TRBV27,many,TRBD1,TGTGCCAGCAGACCGACAGGGGAGGCTGGCTACACCTTC,CASRPTGEAGYTF
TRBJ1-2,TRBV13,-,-,TGTGCCGGCAGCTCCTTGGGGACATCTTCCTACTATGGCTACACCTTC,CAGSSLGTSSYYGYTF
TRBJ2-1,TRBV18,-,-,TGTGCCAGCTCACCGATTACTCACAATGAGCAGTTCTTC,CASSPITHNEQFF
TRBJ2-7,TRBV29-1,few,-,TGCAGCGTTGCGGACACACCTGAGCAGTACTTC,CSVADTPEQYF
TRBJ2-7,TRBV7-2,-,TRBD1,TGTGCCAGCAGCCGACCAGACAGGGGGCGGTACGAGCAGTACTTC,CASSRPDRGRYEQYF
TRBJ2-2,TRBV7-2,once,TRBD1,TGTGCCAGCAGGTGGACAGGCTCAGCCGCGAACACCGAGGAGCTGTTTTTT,CASRWTGSAANTEELFF
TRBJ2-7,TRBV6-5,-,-,TGTGCCAGCAGTTTAGACACGAACTGGAACAATGAGCAGTACTTC,CASSLDTNWNNEQYF
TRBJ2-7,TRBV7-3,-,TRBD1,TGTGCCAGCAGCTGGGGACAGGGGTACGAGCAGTACTTC,CASSWGQGYEQYF
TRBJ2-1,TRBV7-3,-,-,TGTGCCAGCAGCTTAATGGCCCTTGGTGAGCAGTTCTTC,CASSLMALGEQFF
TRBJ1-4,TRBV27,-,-,TGTGCCAGCAGTTTATCCGGCCAGAGTGCAGCAACTAATGAAAAACTGTTTTTT,CASSLSGQSAATNEKLFF
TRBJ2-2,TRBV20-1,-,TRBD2,TGCAGTGCTGCGGCGCGGGAGGGCCACGGGGAGCTGTTTTTT,CSAAAREGHGELFF
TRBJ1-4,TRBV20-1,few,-,TGCAGTGCCTTACAGAGGGAGAATGAAAAACTGTTTTTT,CSALQRENEKLFF
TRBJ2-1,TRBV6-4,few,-,TGTGCCAGCAGTGACTCGATGGGTTTCCAGAATGAGCAGTTCTTC,CASSDSMGFQNEQFF
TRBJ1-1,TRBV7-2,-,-,TGTGCCAGCAGCTCTGTCGGCATTGCTGAAGCTTTCTTT,CASSSVGIAEAFF
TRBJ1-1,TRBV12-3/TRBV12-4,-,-,TGTGCCAGCAGTTTAGCTTCAGAGTTGAACACTGAAGCTTTCTTT,CASSLASELNTEAFF
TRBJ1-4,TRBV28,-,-,TGTGCCAGCAGCTGGACGGGTGAAAAACTGTTTTTT,CASSWTGEKLFF
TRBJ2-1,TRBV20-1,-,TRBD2,TGCAGTGCGGCCCGCATCGCTAGCGGGAGTAATGAGCAGTTCTTC,CSAARIASGSNEQFF
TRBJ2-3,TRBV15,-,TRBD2,TGTGCCACCAGCAGAGCATTAGCGGGGGTCACAGAAACGCAGTATTTT,CATSRALAGVTETQYF
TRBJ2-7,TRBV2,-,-,TGTGCCAGCAGTGAACGGCCCTCCTACGAGCAGTACTTC,CASSERPSYEQYF
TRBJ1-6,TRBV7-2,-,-,TGTGCCAGCAGCCCCAACCGCAGGAGTTCACCCCTCCACTTT,CASSPNRRSSPLHF
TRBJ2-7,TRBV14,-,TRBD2,TGTGCCAGCAGCCAAGAAGCCAGCGGGAGATTTAACGAGCAGTACTTC,CASSQEASGRFNEQYF
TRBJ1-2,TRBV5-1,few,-,TGCGCCAGCAGCCCCGCGAGTCCAAACTATGGCTACACCTTC,CASSPASPNYGYTF
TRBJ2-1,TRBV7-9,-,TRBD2,TGTGCCAGCAGCTCAGAGCGGGGACTATCCTACGAGCAGTTCTTC,CASSSERGLSYEQFF
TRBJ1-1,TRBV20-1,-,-,TGCAGTGCTAGAGATCCGGCAGGGAAAGACACTGAAGCTTTCTTT,CSARDPAGKDTEAFF
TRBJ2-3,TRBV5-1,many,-,TGCGCCAGCAGCTTGGGAGTCCGTCCAGATACGCAGTATTTT,CASSLGVRPDTQYF
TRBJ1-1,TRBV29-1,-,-,TGCAGCGTTGTGCTTGAGAATCAGGTCCAGACAAACACTGAAGCTTTCTTT,CSVVLENQVQTNTEAFF
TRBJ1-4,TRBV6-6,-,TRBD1,TGTGCCAGCTTACCCAGGGGGGCGGGTGAAAAACTGTTTTTT,CASLPRGAGEKLFF
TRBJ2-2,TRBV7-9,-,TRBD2,TGTGCCAGCAGCTTAGACCCCCCGGGAGTAGCGGGACACACCGGGGAGCTGTTTTTT,CASSLDPPGVAGHTGELFF
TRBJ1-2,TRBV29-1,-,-,TGCAGCGTTGCGGTGACAGAGTCGGGCTACACCTTC,CSVAVTESGYTF
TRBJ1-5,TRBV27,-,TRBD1,TGTGCCAGCGGTCTTCGACAGGGAGGCAATCAGCCCCAGCATTTT,CASGLRQGGNQPQHF
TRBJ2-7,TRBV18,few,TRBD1,TGTGCCAGCATCCCGGGACAGGGGTACGAGCAGTACTTC,CASIPGQGYEQYF
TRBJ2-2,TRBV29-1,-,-,TGCAGCGTTGAAGAGACTCTTACCGGGGAGCTGTTTTTT,CSVEETLTGELFF
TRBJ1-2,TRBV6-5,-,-,TGTGCCAGCAGTTACGATGGCAGGGAGGGCTACACCTTC,CASSYDGREGYTF
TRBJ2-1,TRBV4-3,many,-,TGCGCCAGCAGCCAAGATGTGGCCAGGGTAGTCTACAATGAGCAGTTCTTC,CASSQDVARVVYNEQFF
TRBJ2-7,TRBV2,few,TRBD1,TGTGCCAGCACTCAGGGGGCAGGCGAGCAGTACTTC,CASTQGAGEQYF
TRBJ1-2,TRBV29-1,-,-,TGCAGCGTTGAAGGCCCCGGGGGGGTTTGTGGCTACACCTTC,CSVEGPGGVCGYTF
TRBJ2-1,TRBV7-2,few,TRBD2,TGTGCCAGCAGTCTTCGTGGACTAGCGGTTTACAATGAGCAGTTCTTC,CASSLRGLAVYNEQFF
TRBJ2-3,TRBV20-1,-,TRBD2,TGCAGTGCTAGATCCTCTTTTAGCGGGACAAACACAGATACGCAGTATTTT,CSARSSFSGTNTDTQYF
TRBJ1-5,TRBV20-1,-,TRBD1,TGCAGTGCTAGAGGCACCAGGGGGGGAAAGCAGCCCCAGCATTTT,CSARGTRGGKQPQHF
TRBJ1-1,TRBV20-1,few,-,TGCAGTGCTAAGACGAACACTGAAGCTTTCTTT,CSAKTNTEAFF
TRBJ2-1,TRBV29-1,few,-,TGCAGCGTTGGAGGCGGGACCGTCTCCTACAATGAGCAGTTCTTC,CSVGGGTVSYNEQFF
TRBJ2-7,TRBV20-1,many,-,TGCAGTGCTAGAGATACAGGGTACGAGCAGTACTTC,CSARDTGYEQYF
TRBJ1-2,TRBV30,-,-,TGTGCCTGGAGGCAAGGCTATGGCTACACCTTC,CAWRQGYGYTF
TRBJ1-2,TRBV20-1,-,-,TGCAGTGCTGGTCCGGTAGGGGTTGACTATGGCTACACCTTC,CSAGPVGVDYGYTF
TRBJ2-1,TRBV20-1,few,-,TGCAGTGCTAGAGTTTGGGGTAATGAGCAGTTCTTC,CSARVWGNEQFF
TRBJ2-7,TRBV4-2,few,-,TGTGCCAGCAGCCAAGCGAAGGGCTACGAGCAGTACTTC,CASSQAKGYEQYF
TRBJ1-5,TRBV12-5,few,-,TGTGCTAGTGGTTCAGGGTCTCAGCCCCAGCATTTT,CASGSGSQPQHF
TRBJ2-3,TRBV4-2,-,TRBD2,TGTGCCAGCAGCCAAGTAGGGACTAGCGGAGGAAGCACAGATACGCAGTATTTT,CASSQVGTSGGSTDTQYF
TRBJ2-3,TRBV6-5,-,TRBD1,TGTGCCAGCAGTAGGGGACAGGGAAGCACAGATACGCAGTATTTT,CASSRGQGSTDTQYF